These T cell receptor beta chains were read from a single sample in a study of CD8 T cells in ankylosing spondylitis. A single record per CDR3 protein comes from TCRdb applying MiXCR to the 5' RACE reads. Here the sample spans approximately 220,000 distinct CDR3 sequences, around 17% being singletons. The sequencing sample was made of blood, either unsorted or a sorted T cell fraction (not recorded which). These receptors were taken from a male donor with ankylosing spondylitis. Both conserved end residues are part of each CDR3. D genes are given only for firm matches. Expanded clones are given a class, and other clones once, few, many or no size at all.

j_call clone_size d_call v_call cdr3_aa cdr3_nt
TRBJ2-7 few NA TRBV27 CASSLGQGTSYEQYF TGTGCCAGCAGTTTAGGGCAGGGAACCTCCTACGAGCAGTACTTC
TRBJ2-1 few TRBD2 TRBV5-8 CASSLEERGSSYNEQFF TGTGCCAGCAGCTTGGAAGAGCGGGGGAGCTCCTACAATGAGCAGTTCTTC
TRBJ2-1 few NA TRBV27 CASRDILGNEQFF TGTGCCAGTCGGGACATCTTGGGCAATGAGCAGTTCTTC
TRBJ2-7 few NA TRBV20-1 CSAVRDGLYEQYF TGCAGTGCTGTCCGGGACGGGCTATACGAGCAGTACTTC
TRBJ2-1 NA NA TRBV30 CAWSGGVLFSEQFF TGTGCCTGGAGTGGCGGGGTGCTCTTTTCTGAGCAGTTCTTC
TRBJ1-5 NA NA TRBV6-1 CASSASGVQPQHF TGTGCCAGCAGCGCATCCGGGGTTCAGCCCCAGCATTTT
TRBJ1-6 NA NA TRBV7-8 CASSLAGWGSGYNSPLHF TGTGCCAGCAGCTTAGCGGGGTGGGGGAGCGGGTATAATTCACCCCTCCACTTT
TRBJ1-1 few NA TRBV11-2 CASSFAWRGQTEAFF TGTGCCAGCAGCTTCGCATGGCGGGGGCAAACTGAAGCTTTCTTT
TRBJ2-1 few TRBD1 TRBV7-8 CASSEQGATYNEQFF TGTGCCAGCAGCGAACAGGGGGCAACCTACAATGAGCAGTTCTTC
TRBJ2-5 NA NA TRBV11-2 CASSRTQETQYF TGTGCCAGCAGCCGAACCCAAGAGACCCAGTACTTC
TRBJ1-6 NA NA TRBV4-1 CASSQDVAGGGNSPLHF TGCGCCAGCAGCCAAGATGTGGCGGGGGGAGGCAATTCACCCCTCCACTTT
TRBJ2-2 NA NA TRBV7-6 CTSSLEYRPTGELFF TGTACCAGCAGCTTAGAATACAGGCCGACCGGGGAGCTGTTTTTT
TRBJ1-2 few TRBD1 TRBV30 CAWSLTGVMGNGYTF TGTGCCTGGAGTCTTACAGGGGTGATGGGGAATGGCTACACCTTC
TRBJ2-2 NA NA TRBV19 CASSWGGVDGELFF TGTGCCAGTAGTTGGGGGGGCGTCGACGGGGAGCTGTTTTTT
TRBJ2-2 NA NA TRBV7-3 CASSGGSLGTGELFF TGTGCCAGCAGCGGTGGGTCCCTGGGCACCGGGGAGCTGTTTTTT
TRBJ2-2 many NA TRBV27 CASRFQGLGELFF TGTGCCAGCAGATTTCAGGGGCTCGGGGAGCTGTTTTTT
TRBJ2-1 NA NA TRBV19 CASRPGPTYNEQFF TGTGCCAGTAGACCGGGACCCACCTACAATGAGCAGTTCTTC
TRBJ2-6 few TRBD1 TRBV7-9 CASSPRDSDSGANVLTF TGTGCCAGCAGCCCAAGGGACAGTGACTCTGGGGCCAACGTCCTGACTTTC
TRBJ2-7 NA NA TRBV9 CASSVVGDNSYEQYF TGTGCCAGCAGCGTAGTTGGGGACAACTCCTACGAGCAGTACTTC
TRBJ2-5 NA NA TRBV6-5 CASSYVDLQETQYF TGTGCCAGCAGTTACGTAGACTTGCAAGAGACCCAGTACTTC
TRBJ2-7 NA NA TRBV3-1 CASSQDLSGAYEQYF TGTGCCAGCAGCCAAGATCTTTCGGGGGCCTACGAGCAGTACTTC
TRBJ2-7 NA NA TRBV11-2 CASSLLRDPEQYF TGTGCCAGCAGCTTACTAAGGGACCCCGAGCAGTACTTC
TRBJ2-7 few TRBD2 TRBV4-2 CASSQGLAENPSYEQYF TGTGCCAGCAGCCAAGGACTAGCGGAAAACCCCTCCTACGAGCAGTACTTC
TRBJ2-7 few NA TRBV10-3 CATASDGAYEQYF TGTGCCACCGCAAGCGACGGGGCCTACGAGCAGTACTTC
TRBJ2-3 few TRBD2 TRBV11-2 CASTSVGLAGAPGDTQYF TGTGCCAGCACCTCGGTGGGGCTAGCGGGGGCCCCTGGGGATACGCAGTATTTT
TRBJ2-1 few TRBD2 TRBV7-9 CASSSWREGQNEQFF TGTGCCAGCAGCTCCTGGCGGGAGGGCCAGAATGAGCAGTTCTTC
TRBJ2-1 few TRBD2 TRBV7-6 CASSFEWGGEQFF TGTGCCAGCAGCTTCGAGTGGGGGGGTGAGCAGTTCTTC
TRBJ1-2 NA NA TRBV29-1 CTTRGVQDYGYTF TGCACCACCCGAGGGGTTCAGGACTATGGCTACACCTTC
TRBJ2-3 few TRBD1 TRBV15 CATSRARTGSTDTQYF TGTGCCACCAGCAGAGCTCGGACAGGGTCCACAGATACGCAGTATTTT
TRBJ2-7 few TRBD2 TRBV7-6 CASSWEGPHEQYF TGTGCCAGCAGCTGGGAGGGTCCCCACGAGCAGTACTTC
TRBJ2-1 few TRBD1 TRBV7-2 CASSYGTGIGDEQFF TGTGCCAGCAGCTATGGGACAGGTATTGGCGATGAGCAGTTCTTC
TRBJ2-1 few NA TRBV2 CASSPADDEQFF TGTGCCAGCAGCCCGGCAGACGATGAGCAGTTCTTC
TRBJ2-7 NA NA TRBV4-1 CASSQEGQLGAYEQYF TGCGCCAGCAGCCAAGAGGGGCAGCTAGGCGCCTACGAGCAGTACTTC
TRBJ2-7 NA TRBD2 TRBV28 CASSPSCLAGGPCPYEQYF TGTGCCAGCAGTCCCTCCTGCCTAGCGGGAGGCCCTTGCCCCTACGAGCAGTACTTC
TRBJ2-1 many NA TRBV20-1 CSADDGYSYNEQFF TGCAGTGCGGATGACGGGTACTCCTACAATGAGCAGTTCTTC
TRBJ2-7 NA TRBD1 TRBV28 CASSSTGALEQYF TGTGCCAGCAGTTCGACAGGGGCATTGGAGCAGTACTTC
TRBJ1-1 once NA TRBV5-5 CASSFTDTEAFF TGTGCCAGCAGCTTCACAGACACTGAAGCTTTCTTT
TRBJ1-1 NA TRBD1 TRBV6-5 CASSHGTGPGNTEAFF TGTGCCAGCAGTCACGGGACAGGGCCCGGGAACACTGAAGCTTTCTTT
TRBJ2-3 few NA TRBV6-2/TRBV6-3 CASSWSPGITDTQYF TGTGCCAGCAGTTGGAGCCCAGGGATCACAGATACGCAGTATTTT
TRBJ2-4 few NA TRBV29-1 CSVQGRGNIQYF TGCAGCGTACAGGGCAGGGGAAACATTCAGTACTTC
TRBJ2-7 NA NA TRBV5-1 CASSSGDNDYEQYF TGCGCCAGCAGCTCGGGGGATAATGACTACGAGCAGTACTTC
TRBJ2-1 few TRBD2 TRBV20-1 CSAIGTSGEDEQFF TGCAGTGCTATCGGGACTAGCGGAGAGGATGAGCAGTTCTTC
TRBJ2-7 many TRBD1 TRBV7-9 CASSLGGLEQYF TGTGCCAGCAGTTTAGGGGGCCTCGAGCAGTACTTC
TRBJ1-1 NA NA TRBV30 CAWGPGVAALNTEAFF TGTGCCTGGGGGCCTGGAGTGGCGGCCCTGAACACTGAAGCTTTCTTT
TRBJ2-7 NA NA TRBV5-1 CASSLLWGYEQYF TGCGCCAGCAGCTTGCTCTGGGGTTACGAGCAGTACTTC
TRBJ2-1 NA TRBD2 TRBV12-3/TRBV12-4 CASSRTSGGVYEQSF TGTGCCAGCAGTAGGACTAGCGGGGGAGTCTATGAGCAGTCCTTC
TRBJ1-1 few NA TRBV29-1 CSVFRGRDTEAFF TGCAGCGTCTTTCGGGGGAGGGACACTGAAGCTTTCTTT
TRBJ2-7 NA NA TRBV20-1 CSAETAGNSPYEQYF TGCAGTGCGGAAACCGCAGGAAACTCGCCCTACGAGCAGTACTTC
TRBJ2-3 NA TRBD2 TRBV2 CASSGLAGRVSTDTQYF TGTGCCAGCAGTGGACTAGCGGGGCGAGTCAGCACAGATACGCAGTATTTT
TRBJ2-7 few NA TRBV2 CASTLMGQAYEQYF TGTGCCAGCACTCTGATGGGTCAAGCCTACGAGCAGTACTTC
TRBJ1-1 NA NA TRBV9 CASSVGVVWPEAFF TGTGCCAGCAGCGTAGGGGTAGTGTGGCCTGAAGCTTTCTTT
TRBJ2-2 NA TRBD2 TRBV4-3 CASSQEPGLAGAHGELFF TGCGCCAGCAGCCAAGAACCGGGACTAGCGGGAGCCCACGGGGAGCTGTTTTTT